Sequencing of this T cell receptor (beta chain) was carried out in a study of cytomegalovirus exposure and HLA in healthy donors. Study-level points and caveats: Using a false discovery rate of 0.05, a later analysis showed that 15,000 to 20,000 TCR beta sequences were associated with HLA alleles.

PCR used 60 Vbeta primers and 13 Jbeta primers. The protocol was immunoSEQ multiplex PCR, while the TCRdb copy is restricted to in-frame clones and leaves out a portion. Among just under 150,000 clones listed, 80% were seen once. As concerns this clone: Its specificity is unknown.

The V gene's germline CDR1 is LNHDA and CDR2 SQIVND (reference sequence). V lost 6 bases and J lost 4; bases outside the gene matches: 14. This CDR3 contains 18 residues. The TCR was taken from a woman in her thirties in good health and CMV-seronegative. The rearrangement joins TRBV19 to TRBJ2-2; 10 bases agree with TRBD2. Specimen: PBMCs. For the CDR3, the DNA is TGTGCCAGTAGAGGGGTAAAAAGCGGGAGGGCCGGCACCGGGGAGCTGTTTTTT. Amino acid sequence: CASRGVKSGRAGTGELFF.